This T cell receptor beta chain was captured by sequencing in a study of CD8 T cells in ankylosing spondylitis. Broader study findings: A TCR beta motif of about 8 highly homologous variants appeared characteristic of ankylosing spondylitis blood.

A single record per CDR3 protein comes from TCRdb applying MiXCR to the 5' RACE reads. The repertoire consists of some 220,000 distinct CDR3 sequences, with 5.5% to 7.5% occurring once and the leading ten covering approximately 15%. This clonotype was picked up many times. Its antigen remains unknown. The CDR3 covers 14 residues. V shed 7 bases and J 6 bases; nucleotides not matched to a gene: 9. The chain recombines TRBV12-3 or TRBV12-4 with TRBJ1-5, with 7 bases identical to TRBD1. The specimen sequenced was blood, either unsorted or a sorted T cell fraction (not recorded which). The TCR comes from a male donor with ankylosing spondylitis. In DNA form, the CDR3 reads TGTGCCAGCACCCCGACAGGGAGAGGTCAGCCCCAGCATTTT. Its protein is CASTPTGRGQPQHF.